This T cell receptor beta chain comes out of a study of resident and recirculating memory T cells in vitiligo. Trimming stripped 7 bases from V and 4 bases from J, with 16 bases between. Germline V gene sequence: CDR1 MNHNY, CDR2 SVGAGI (reference sequence). The CDR3 totals 15 residues. This clone appeared a single time. Its antigen is undetermined. Repertoires were generated with immunoSEQ multiplex PCR, while TCRdb's copy carries only in-frame clones and drops some. Of about 76,000 clones in the sample, about 90% were seen once. Study-level points and caveats: Vitiligo lesions lacked a unique dominant clone, and clonality varied.

This TCR was sampled from a male donor with vitiligo. Sequenced input: blood. The chain joins TRBV6-6 to TRBJ2-2; tentative D call: TRBD2 (5 bases). In DNA, the CDR3 is TGTGCCAGCATAATTCCGGGGAGAGGCACCGGGGAGCTGTTTTTT. This encodes CASIIPGRGTGELFF.